A single sample is the source of the 30 T cell receptor beta chains below, sequenced in a study of blood T cell repertoires in COVID-19. The repertoire was sequenced with immunoSEQ multiplex PCR; TCRdb's copy has only in-frame clones and lacks some. Among roughly 50,000 clones listed, roughly 82% were seen once. The source material was peripheral blood. The receptors stem from a man between 35 and 55 years old with acute or convalescent COVID-19.

This clone was detected a few times. V is TRBV3-1 (or the pseudogene TRBV3-2) and J is TRBJ1-6; no clear D gene. Germline CDR1 is LGHDT and CDR2 is YNNKEL (reference sequence). Between the trimmed V and J ends, which lost 1 base and 0 bases, there was a span of 13 bases. CDR3 length: 18 amino acids. The CDR3 protein is CASSQAAPGSSYNSPLHF. The CDR3 DNA reads as TGTGCCAGCAGCCAAGCTGCGCCGGGGAGCTCCTATAATTCACCCCTCCACTTT.

The table lists this clone with a few counts. The chain employs TRBV2 and TRBJ2-3, with 7 nucleotides matching TRBD2. J gave up 1 base and V 6 bases, and 1 base lay outside the gene matches. Germline values: CDR1 SNHLY, CDR2 FYNNEI. The CDR3 has 13 amino acids. In DNA form, the CDR3 reads TGTGCCAGCAGAAGCGGGGGCACAGATACGCAGTATTTT. Its protein is CASRSGGTDTQYF.

This chain links TRBV9 with TRBJ2-2; D may be TRBD1 (6 bases). The germline V gene has CDR1 SGDLS and CDR2 YYNGEE. V dropped 5 bases and J dropped 3 bases, with 14 bases sitting between them. This CDR3 is built from 15 residues. The CDR3 loop is CASSAATGDTGELFF. The CDR3, as DNA: TGTGCCAGCAGTGCCGCGACAGGAGACACCGGGGAGCTGTTTTTT.

This clone was seen once. The V gene is TRBV9, the J gene TRBJ1-1; D not resolved. The germline CDR1 and CDR2 sequences are SGDLS and YYNGEE. With 1 base removed from V and 5 bases from J, the gap between germline ends came to 9 bases. The CDR3 is 13 residues long. DNA of the CDR3: TGTGCCAGCAGCGTAACAAGCGTTACTGAAGCTTTCTTT. Translation gives CASSVTSVTEAFF.

J is TRBJ1-3 and V is TRBV3-1 (or the pseudogene TRBV3-2); unclear D gene. This CDR3 contains 14 residues. V lost 5 bases, J lost 7 bases, and 15 bases lay in between. Per the germline V gene, CDR1 is LGHDT and CDR2 is YNNKEL (reference sequence). Here the CDR3 DNA reads TGTGCCAGCAGCGGGTGGATTTCACAGAACACCATATATTTT. Its translation: CASSGWISQNTIYF.

This clone was observed a few times. The CDR3 DNA reads TGTGCCAGCAGCGAACGAGACAGGGGGAACTATGGCTACACCTTC. Its protein product is CASSERDRGNYGYTF. The chain is built from TRBV5-4 and TRBJ1-2; 9 bases fit TRBD1. The CDR3 spans 15 residues. V shed 4 bases, J shed 2 bases, and the junction held 6 bases outside the gene matches. CDR1 is SGHNT, CDR2 YYREEE, per germline (reference sequence). The full variable domain, in which reference TRBV5-4 and TRBJ1-2 provide the parts outside the CDR3, is ETGVTQSPTHLIKTRGQQVTLRCSSQSGHNTVSWYQQALGQGPQFIFQYYREEENGRGNFPPRFSGLQFPNYSSELNVNALELDDSALYLCASSERDRGNYGYTFGSGTRLTVV.

In this sample, this clone turned up a few times. The chain uses TRBV5-1 and TRBJ1-6, with D hard to call. CDR3 length: 13 residues. V shed 0 bases and J shed 11 bases, with 9 bases lying between them. The germline V gene encodes CDR1 SGHRS and CDR2 YFSETQ. In nucleotides, the CDR3 is TGCGCCAGCAGCTTGGCCAGCGACGCACCCCTCCACTTT. Translating gives CASSLASDAPLHF.

This clone showed up just a few times. CDR3 amino acids: CASSDVIRGLFGYTF. The CDR3 DNA follows: TGTGCCAGCAGTGACGTCATAAGGGGACTGTTTGGCTACACCTTC. The chain uses TRBV6-1 and TRBJ1-2; D is perhaps TRBD1 (5 bases). V shed 3 bases and J shed 7 bases, with 18 bases lying between them. CDR3 length: 15 amino acids. The germline V gene encodes CDR1 MNHNS and CDR2 SASEGT.

The rearrangement links TRBV12-5 to TRBJ1-5; D gene uncertain. This CDR3 region has 15 residues. CDR1 LGHNT and CDR2 FRNRAP come from the germline V gene. V was shortened by 1 base and J by 7 bases, with 14 bases between the two germline ends. The CDR3 sequence: CASGLASNLNQPQHF. In nucleotides, the CDR3 is TGTGCTAGTGGTTTGGCCTCAAATCTAAACCAGCCCCAGCATTTT.

The CDR3 spells CASSQGTGDNQPQHF. CDR3 DNA: TGCGCCAGCAGCCAAGGTACGGGGGACAATCAGCCCCAGCATTTT. This sequence joins TRBV4-3 and TRBJ1-5, with D maybe TRBD1 (5 bases). Between the trimmed V and J ends, which lost 1 base and 3 bases, there was a span of 10 bases. Germline CDR1 reads LGHNA; CDR2 reads YSLEER. CDR3 length equals 15 residues.

The chain has TRBV11-2 and TRBJ1-4; 7 nucleotides agree with TRBD1. Germline assignment: CDR1 SGHAT and CDR2 FQNNGV. V was clipped by 1 base and J by 8 bases; unmatched bases: 16. The CDR3 length is 18 residues. The CDR3, as DNA: TGTGCCAGCAGCTTAGCCTCGATAGGGGCAGGGGGACGGGAAAAACTGTTTTTT. It is translated as CASSLASIGAGGREKLFF.

This chain joins TRBV14 and TRBJ1-1, with D unclear. The germline V gene encodes CDR1 SGHDN and CDR2 FVKESK. Deletions cut 0 bases from V and 5 bases from J, with 7 bases between. The CDR3 covers 13 residues. This chain's CDR3 is CASSQDRRTEAFF. The CDR3 DNA reads TGTGCCAGCAGCCAAGATAGGAGGACTGAAGCTTTCTTT.

The V and J genes are TRBV28 and TRBJ1-2, with 12 bases matching TRBD1. The CDR3 has 14 amino acids. Germline V lookup: CDR1 MDHEN, CDR2 SYDVKM. Trimming removed 7 bases from V and 8 bases from J; junction bases left unmatched: 8. CDR3 sequence: CASNLGQGAGGYTF. As DNA, the CDR3 is TGTGCCAGCAACCTGGGACAGGGGGCGGGCGGCTACACCTTC.

CDR3 coding DNA: TGTGCCAGTAAGCCCAACGATCAGCCCCAGCATTTT. This sequence encodes CASKPNDQPQHF. The chain employs TRBV19 and TRBJ1-5; D is ambiguous. This CDR3 is 12 amino acids long. The V gene lost 7 bases and the J gene lost 5 bases, with 9 bases spanning the gap. Germline CDR1 is LNHDA and CDR2 is SQIVND (reference sequence).

V usage is TRBV30 and J usage is TRBJ1-3; maybe TRBD1 (6 bases). CDR1 is GTSNPN, CDR2 SVGIG, per germline (reference sequence). V gave up 5 bases and J gave up 1 base, with 15 bases separating them. The CDR3 is 15 amino acids. CDR3 coding DNA: TGTGCCTGGGAACCAGGGGCTGGTTCTGGAAACACCATATATTTT. Encoded protein: CAWEPGAGSGNTIYF. The entire variable domain, with the rest obtained from reference TRBV30 and TRBJ1-3, is as follows: SQTIHQWPATLVQPVGSPLSLECTVEGTSNPNLYWYRQAAGRGLQLLFYSVGIGQISSEVPQNLSASRPQDRQFILSSKKLLLSDSGFYLCAWEPGAGSGNTIYFGEGSWLTVV.

This clone has just a few counts. The rearrangement links TRBV9 to TRBJ1-5; D gene ambiguous. Germline V gives CDR1 SGDLS, CDR2 YYNGEE. This CDR3 comprises 15 residues. V dropped 0 bases and J dropped 6 bases, with 13 bases sitting between them. CDR3 nucleotide sequence: TGTGCCAGCAGCGTAGGTGGAGTAGGTGGTCAGCCCCAGCATTTT. Its protein is CASSVGGVGGQPQHF. Full variable domain (missing parts from reference TRBV9 and TRBJ1-5): DSGVTQTPKHLITATGQRVTLRCSPRSGDLSVYWYQQSLDQGLQFLIQYYNGEERAKGNILERFSAQQFPDLHSELNLSSLELGDSALYFCASSVGGVGGQPQHFGDGTRLSIL.

The chain recombines TRBV21-1 with TRBJ2-7; the table names TRBD1, a call not compared with the DNA. TRBV21-1 has pseudogene status. The CDR3 consists of 16 residues. CDR3 protein: CASSKEQDRESYEQYF. In DNA form, the CDR3 reads TGTGCCAGCAGCAAAGAACAGGACAGGGAATCCTACGAGCAGTACTTC.

V usage is TRBV11-3 and J usage is TRBJ2-2, with TRBD2 as a possible D gene (6 bases). CDR1 and CDR2 from the germline V gene are SGHNT and YENEEA. The CDR3 consists of 14 residues. The germline V and J ends were trimmed by 5 bases and 4 bases, with 11 bases remaining between them. The CDR3 spells CASSPMGGTGELFF. The CDR3 DNA reads as TGTGCCAGCAGCCCAATGGGGGGCACCGGGGAGCTGTTTTTT.

V usage is TRBV28 and J usage is TRBJ1-4, with TRBD1 identical over 8 bases. CDR1 MDHEN and CDR2 SYDVKM come from the germline V gene. V was pared by 6 bases and J by 4 bases, with 13 bases of the junction left unmatched. There are 17 residues in the CDR3. CDR3 sequence (DNA): TGTGCCAGCAGGCTGAGGACGACAGGGGTGAATAATGAAAAACTGTTTTTT. Protein sequence: CASRLRTTGVNNEKLFF.

This sequence joins TRBV28 and TRBJ1-2; weak D call: TRBD1 (6 bases). Germline values: CDR1 MDHEN, CDR2 SYDVKM. There are 14 residues in the CDR3. V was cut by 3 bases and J by 2 bases, with 10 bases left in between. The CDR3 DNA reads as TGTGCCAGCAGTTTTGCGGGGGCGAACTATGGCTACACCTTC. Protein sequence: CASSFAGANYGYTF.

The rearrangement joins TRBV11-2 to TRBJ2-6, with D tentatively TRBD2 (5 bases). The germline gives CDR1 SGHAT, CDR2 FQNNGV. The V and J ends lost 0 bases and 3 bases respectively, with 6 bases between them. This CDR3 is 15 amino acids long. DNA of the CDR3: TGTGCCAGCAGCTTAGAAGGGAGTGGGGCCAACGTCCTGACTTTC. It codes for CASSLEGSGANVLTF. The complete variable domain, with remaining parts taken from reference TRBV11-2 and TRBJ2-6, reads EAGVAQSPRYKIIEKRQSVAFWCNPISGHATLYWYQQILGQGPKLLIQFQNNGVVDDSQLPKDRFSAERLKGVDSTLKIQPAKLEDSAVYLCASSLEGSGANVLTFGAGSRLTVL.

V usage is TRBV10-3 and J usage is TRBJ2-5; the match to TRBD2 covers 10 bases. The CDR3 runs to 16 residues. V dropped 8 bases and J dropped 4; count of bases not matched to a gene: 13. Germline V gene lookup returns CDR1 ENHRY and CDR2 SYGVKD. CDR3 sequence: CAIAGKAGGRGETQYF. CDR3 in DNA: TGTGCCATCGCCGGAAAAGCGGGGGGGCGGGGAGAGACCCAGTACTTC.

V gene TRBV19 combines with J gene TRBJ2-6; D perhaps matches TRBD1 (5 bases). Germline V gene sequence: CDR1 LNHDA, CDR2 SQIVND (reference sequence). The CDR3 sequence is 17 residues long. Trimming took 6 bases from V and 4 from J, leaving 19 bases between them. The CDR3 bases are TGTGCCAGTAGCGATAGGGGAACTCGATCCGGGGCCAACGTCCTGACTTTC. Translated, it gives CASSDRGTRSGANVLTF.

The chain has TRBV5-1 and TRBJ1-2; 11 bases are shared with TRBD1. V was clipped by 2 bases and J by 4 bases; unmatched bases: 10. Germline V gives CDR1 SGHRS, CDR2 YFSETQ. The CDR3 sequence is 17 residues long. The CDR3 nucleotides read TGCGCCAGCAGCTTAGGTGGGACAGGGGGTAGCGGCTATGGCTACACCTTC. Protein product: CASSLGGTGGSGYGYTF.

The chain employs TRBV19 and TRBJ2-6; D may be TRBD1 (5 bases). Germline values: CDR1 LNHDA, CDR2 SQIVND (reference sequence). Trimming shortened V by 3 bases and J by 3 bases, and 9 bases separated the two germline ends. This CDR3 comprises 15 residues. The CDR3 nucleotides are TGTGCCAGTAGTATGGAAGGGGTTGGGGCCAACGTCCTGACTTTC. It yields the protein CASSMEGVGANVLTF.

The rearrangement uses TRBV6-5 and TRBJ1-2; 10 nucleotides line up with TRBD1. Germline V gene sequence: CDR1 MNHEY, CDR2 SVGAGI. V lost 6 bases to trimming and J lost 3 bases; unmatched junction nucleotides: 4. The CDR3 loop spans 14 amino acids. The CDR3 DNA sequence: TGTGCCAGCAGGGAGACAGGGGGCGACTATGGCTACACCTTC. This sequence encodes CASRETGGDYGYTF.

The gene calls are TRBV30 and TRBJ1-1, with TRBD1 matching 9 bases. This CDR3 has 15 residues. V shed 4 bases, J shed 0 bases, and the junction held 6 bases outside the gene matches. Germline V gene sequence: CDR1 GTSNPN, CDR2 SVGIG (reference sequence). CDR3 nucleotides: TGTGCCTGGACGGGGGGACAGGGACTGAACACTGAAGCTTTCTTT. It encodes CAWTGGQGLNTEAFF.

V gene TRBV30 combines with J gene TRBJ1-5; D gene unclear. The V end was cut by 2 bases, the J end by 1 base, with 6 bases between. CDR1 and CDR2 from the germline V gene are GTSNPN and SVGIG (reference sequence). The CDR3 extends over 13 amino acids. CDR3: CAWSQKSNQPQHF. CDR3 DNA sequence: TGTGCCTGGAGTCAGAAGAGCAATCAGCCCCAGCATTTT.

This clone appeared a single time. The chain links TRBV5-8 to TRBJ2-7; 7 nucleotides agree with TRBD1. The CDR3 extends over 14 amino acids. The V gene's germline CDR1 is SGHTS and CDR2 YDEGEE. V lost 9 bases, J lost 3 bases, and 12 bases stayed unmatched. This CDR3 is CATSYRGPLYEQYF. The CDR3 DNA is TGTGCCACTTCATACAGGGGCCCTCTCTACGAGCAGTACTTC.

This clone was counted only a few times. The chain carries TRBV5-1 and TRBJ1-1, with a weak D call TRBD1 (5 bases). V gave up 5 bases and J gave up 0 bases, with 11 bases separating them. The CDR3 has 14 residues. The germline CDR1 and CDR2 sequences are SGHRS and YFSETQ. The CDR3 sequence: CASRTDTMNTEAFF. CDR3 DNA sequence: TGCGCCAGCAGAACGGACACCATGAACACTGAAGCTTTCTTT.